What follows are 18 T cell receptor beta chains derived from one specimen sequenced in a study of CD8+ T cells in alopecia areata. The sequencing template was cDNA reverse transcribed from extracted RNA. Libraries were prepared by immunoSEQ multiplex PCR; TCRdb keeps only in-frame clonotypes and omits some of them. Of about 150,000 clones detected, 47% appear once; the ten largest clones hold about 6.3%. The sequenced material came from CD4+ T cells sorted from blood. All receptors derive from a human donor with alopecia areata.

The J gene is TRBJ2-1, the V gene TRBV27; TRBD1 matches 7 bases. After removal of 5 bases from V and 7 bases from J, the junction contained 8 bases not matched to a gene. Germline CDR1 MNHEY, CDR2 SMNVEV (reference sequence). The CDR3 consists of 14 residues. Written as DNA, the CDR3 is TGTGCCAGCAGTGTAGGGGGCGCGCGGAATGAGCAGTTCTTC. It yields the protein CASSVGGARNEQFF.

This clone was counted between two and nine times. The chain uses TRBV2 and TRBJ2-3, with 11 bases matching TRBD2. Germline V gene data show CDR1 as SNHLY and CDR2 as FYNNEI. The V segment lost 10 bases and the J segment 11 bases; nucleotides outside the gene matches: 17. The CDR3 contains 15 residues. CDR3 bases: TGTGCCACCCATGGCGGGACTAGCGGACTCCAGCTGCAGTATTTT. Encoded protein: CATHGGTSGLQLQYF.

V usage is TRBV5-4 and J usage is TRBJ2-2; no definite D call. V gave up 0 bases and J gave up 6 bases, with 6 bases separating them. The germline V gene has CDR1 SGHNT and CDR2 YYREEE (reference sequence). There are 13 residues in the CDR3. The CDR3 here is CASSLVEAGELFF. CDR3 nucleotide sequence: TGTGCCAGCAGCTTGGTCGAGGCCGGGGAGCTGTTTTTT.

The table lists this clone with a few counts. Other nucleotide sequences in the sample specify the same CDR3. The V and J genes are TRBV5-1 and TRBJ2-1; a weak D match, TRBD2 (5 bases). CDR1 and CDR2 (germline): SGHRS, YFSETQ. V dropped 0 bases and J dropped 7 bases, with 5 bases sitting between them. The CDR3 has 12 amino acids. CDR3 amino acids: CASSLERNEQFF. The DNA of the CDR3 is TGCGCCAGCAGCTTGGAGCGGAATGAGCAGTTCTTC.

This clone was seen a handful of times. The CDR3 loop is CASKSSGLLEKLFF. CDR3 nucleotides: TGTGCCAGTAAGAGTTCGGGGCTCCTTGAAAAACTGTTTTTT. The rearrangement uses TRBV19 and TRBJ1-4; D perhaps matches TRBD1 (5 bases). V was clipped by 7 bases and J by 7 bases, with 16 bases between them. The CDR3 has 14 amino acids. The V gene's germline CDR1 is LNHDA and CDR2 SQIVND (reference sequence).

This clone was recorded a few times. J is TRBJ2-5 and V is TRBV19; D gene unclear. Germline assignment: CDR1 LNHDA and CDR2 SQIVND (reference sequence). The CDR3 is 13 amino acids. Trimming took off 6 bases at V and 5 bases at J, with 13 bases between the two ends. CDR3 nucleotide sequence: TGTGCCAGTAGCCCTTACGTCCAGGAGACCCAGTACTTC. This encodes CASSPYVQETQYF.

For this clone: The sample carries other DNA sequences with the same CDR3. The V gene is TRBV5-1, the J gene TRBJ2-5; D unclear. CDR3 size: 12 residues. Germline CDR1 SGHRS, CDR2 YFSETQ. The ends were cut back, 3 bases at V and 4 bases at J, with 7 bases in the middle. The CDR3 region is CASSSNGETQYF. For the CDR3, the DNA is TGCGCCAGCAGCTCGAACGGAGAGACCCAGTACTTC.

The chain carries TRBV9 and TRBJ2-5; D unresolved. The length of the CDR3 is 15 residues. V shed 0 bases and J shed 5 bases, with 14 bases lying between them. Germline V CDR1 and CDR2: SGDLS, YYNGEE. The CDR3 coding sequence is TGTGCCAGCAGCGTAGATGGACCCCGAGCGGAGACCCAGTACTTC. Its translation is CASSVDGPRAETQYF.

This sequence joins TRBV18 and TRBJ1-2; D unresolved. Germline CDR1 and CDR2: KGHSH and LQKENI. This CDR3 spans 13 amino acids. Trimming took 3 bases from V and 4 from J, leaving 9 bases between them. The CDR3 protein is CASSPDEVYGYTF. The CDR3 DNA reads as TGTGCCAGCTCACCCGACGAGGTCTATGGCTACACCTTC.

This clone showed up just a few times. The genes are TRBV6-6 and TRBJ2-3; maybe TRBD2 (5 bases). CDR3 length: 12 residues. Germline CDR1 reads MNHNY; CDR2 reads SVGAGI (reference sequence). V was clipped by 6 bases and J by 5 bases, with 9 bases between them. The CDR3 coding sequence is TGTGCCAGCAGCTCACGGGGAGATACGCAGTATTTT. Translation gives CASSSRGDTQYF.

This clone occurred a few times. The chain combines TRBV4-1 with TRBJ2-3; possibly TRBD1 or TRBD2 for D (5 bases each). V dropped 3 bases and J dropped 4 bases, with 17 bases sitting between them. The CDR3 is made up of 16 amino acids. Germline lookup yields CDR1 MGHRA and CDR2 YSYEKL. In DNA, the CDR3 is TGCGCCAGCAGCCAGCCCCCCCGGGACCGCGCAGATACGCAGTATTTT. Translating it yields CASSQPPRDRADTQYF.

The chain joins TRBV29-1 to TRBJ2-7, with D maybe TRBD1 (7 bases). Germline CDR1 SQVTM, CDR2 ANQGSEA. V dropped 7 bases and J dropped 2 bases, with 15 bases sitting between them. The length of the CDR3 is 13 residues. CDR3 loop: CSAVQGRTYEQYF. The CDR3 region has the DNA TGCAGCGCCGTACAGGGGAGGACCTACGAGCAGTACTTC.

The chain has TRBV7-8 and TRBJ1-5; no reliable D call. The CDR3 sequence is 15 residues long. The germline gives CDR1 SGHVS, CDR2 FQNEAQ. V was trimmed by 8 bases and J by 0 bases, leaving 14 bases between them. The CDR3 loop is CASGPQQYSNQPQHF. The CDR3 region has the DNA TGTGCCAGCGGTCCGCAACAGTATAGCAATCAGCCCCAGCATTTT.

The chain recombines TRBV30 with TRBJ1-1; possible D gene TRBD1, 6 bases. V gave up 4 bases and J gave up 4 bases, with 22 bases separating them. Germline CDR1 and CDR2: GTSNPN and SVGIG (reference sequence). CDR3 length: 16 amino acids. Here the CDR3 reads CAWTEMGAIRGTEAFF. CDR3 in DNA: TGTGCCTGGACCGAAATGGGGGCCATACGGGGCACTGAAGCTTTCTTT.

The chain employs TRBV6-1 and TRBJ1-5; the match to TRBD1 covers 7 bases. The J segment lost 6 bases and the V segment lost 8 bases, leaving 13 bases of the junction unmatched. This CDR3 is 15 amino acids long. Germline V gene sequence: CDR1 MNHNS, CDR2 SASEGT. This CDR3 reads CASGALAGGPQPQHF. CDR3 DNA sequence: TGTGCCAGCGGGGCGTTAGCAGGGGGGCCTCAGCCCCAGCATTTT.

The rearrangement joins TRBV27 to TRBJ1-5; D is ambiguous. V lost 10 bases to trimming and J lost 2 bases, with 18 bases between them. Germline values: CDR1 MNHEY, CDR2 SMNVEV (reference sequence). The CDR3 is made up of 15 amino acids. The CDR3, as DNA: TGTGCCACCAAAATCCTGGGTGAGGGCAATCAGCCCCAGCATTTT. Translating gives CATKILGEGNQPQHF.

This chain joins TRBV5-1 and TRBJ2-6; TRBD1 is a possible D gene (6 bases). The CDR3 runs to 15 residues. CDR1 SGHRS and CDR2 YFSETQ come from the germline V gene. Trimming cost V 7 bases and J 0 bases, with 11 bases left between them. The DNA of the CDR3 is TGCGCCAGCGAGGCAGGGGTCTCTGGGGCCAACGTCCTGACTTTC. It codes for CASEAGVSGANVLTF. The variable domain in full, with the rest retrieved from reference TRBV5-1 and TRBJ2-6, is KAGVTQTPRYLIKTRGQQVTLSCSPISGHRSVSWYQQTPGQGLQFLFEYFSETQRNKGNFPGRFSGRQFSNSRSEMNVSTLELGDSALYLCASEAGVSGANVLTFGAGSRLTVL.

V gene TRBV4-1 combines with J gene TRBJ1-5; no clear D gene. The V gene lost 4 bases and the J gene lost 6 bases, with 10 bases spanning the gap. Germline assignment: CDR1 MGHRA and CDR2 YSYEKL. The CDR3 totals 13 residues. For the CDR3, the DNA is TGCGCCAGCAGCCTCATAGGTCGTCAGCCCCAGCATTTT. Translated: CASSLIGRQPQHF.